This section outlines one TCR beta chain sequence together with its context. Germline V gives CDR1 SGHNT, CDR2 YENEEA. The CDR3 contains 14 residues. V dropped 5 bases and J dropped 5 bases, with 16 bases sitting between them. The data stem from a study of blood T cell repertoires in COVID-19. Study processing details: Nucleated cell counts were estimated from reference gene primer amplification. Data came from immunoSEQ multiplex PCR; TCRdb stores just in-frame clones and leaves some out. V, J and clone size derive from that table, while D and trimming were established from the DNA sequence. Among approximately 37,000 clones listed, around 90% were seen once.

Material for sequencing was peripheral blood. The V and J genes are TRBV11-3 and TRBJ2-7, with D unresolved. The receptor's source is a man aged 50-59 years with active COVID-19. The CDR3 spells CASSTAGSLDEQYF. CDR3 nucleotides: TGTGCCAGCAGCACCGCCGGGTCCTTGGACGAGCAGTACTTC.